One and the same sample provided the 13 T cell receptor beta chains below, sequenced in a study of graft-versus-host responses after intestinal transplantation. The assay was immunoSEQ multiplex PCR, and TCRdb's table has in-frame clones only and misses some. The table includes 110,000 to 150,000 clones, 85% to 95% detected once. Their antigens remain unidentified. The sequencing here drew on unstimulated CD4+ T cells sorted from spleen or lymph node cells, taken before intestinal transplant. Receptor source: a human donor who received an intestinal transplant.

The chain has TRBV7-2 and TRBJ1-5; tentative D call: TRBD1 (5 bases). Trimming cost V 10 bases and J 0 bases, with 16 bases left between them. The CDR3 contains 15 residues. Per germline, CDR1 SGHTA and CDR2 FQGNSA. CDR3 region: CATSSGGSSNQPQHF. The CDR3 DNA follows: TGTGCCACATCCTCGGGGGGGTCTAGCAATCAGCCCCAGCATTTT.

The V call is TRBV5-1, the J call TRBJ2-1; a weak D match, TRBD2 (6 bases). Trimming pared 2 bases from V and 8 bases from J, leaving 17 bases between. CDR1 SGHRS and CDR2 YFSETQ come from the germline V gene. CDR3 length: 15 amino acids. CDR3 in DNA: TGCGCCAGCAGCTTTAAGTTAGCGGCCATGGATGAGCAGTTCTTC. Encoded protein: CASSFKLAAMDEQFF. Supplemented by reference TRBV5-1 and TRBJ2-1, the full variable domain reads KAGVTQTPRYLIKTRGQQVTLSCSPISGHRSVSWYQQTPGQGLQFLFEYFSETQRNKGNFPGRFSGRQFSNSRSEMNVSTLELGDSALYLCASSFKLAAMDEQFFGPGTRLTVL.

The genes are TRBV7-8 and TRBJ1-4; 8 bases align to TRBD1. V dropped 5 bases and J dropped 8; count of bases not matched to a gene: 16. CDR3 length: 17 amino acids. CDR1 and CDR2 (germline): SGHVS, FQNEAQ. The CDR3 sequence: CASSPRGGTGQREKLFF. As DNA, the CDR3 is TGTGCCAGCAGCCCCCGAGGTGGGACAGGCCAACGCGAAAAACTGTTTTTT.

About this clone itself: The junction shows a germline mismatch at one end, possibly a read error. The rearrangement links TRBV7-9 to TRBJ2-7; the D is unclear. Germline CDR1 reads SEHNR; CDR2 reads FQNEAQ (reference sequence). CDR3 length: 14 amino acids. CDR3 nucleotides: TGTGCCAGCAGCTTAGGCCTAGACTCCGACGAGCAGTACTTC. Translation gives CASSLGLDSDEQYF.

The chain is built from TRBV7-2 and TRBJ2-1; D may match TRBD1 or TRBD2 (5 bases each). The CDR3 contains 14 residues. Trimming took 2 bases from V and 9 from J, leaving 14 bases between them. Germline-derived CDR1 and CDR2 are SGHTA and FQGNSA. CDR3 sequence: CASSLRSMRGEQFF. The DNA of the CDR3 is TGTGCCAGCAGCTTAAGGTCAATGAGGGGTGAGCAGTTCTTC.

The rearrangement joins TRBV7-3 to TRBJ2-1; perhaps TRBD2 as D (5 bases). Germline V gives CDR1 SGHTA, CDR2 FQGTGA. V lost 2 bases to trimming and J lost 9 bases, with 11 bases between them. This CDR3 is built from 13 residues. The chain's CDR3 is CASSLPGKGEQFF. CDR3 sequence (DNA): TGTGCCAGCAGCTTACCGGGGAAGGGTGAGCAGTTCTTC. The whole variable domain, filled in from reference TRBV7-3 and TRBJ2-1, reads GAGVSQTPSNKVTEKGKYVELRCDPISGHTALYWYRQSLGQGPEFLIYFQGTGAADDSGLPNDRFFAVRPEGSVSTLKIQRTERGDSAVYLCASSLPGKGEQFFGPGTRLTVL.

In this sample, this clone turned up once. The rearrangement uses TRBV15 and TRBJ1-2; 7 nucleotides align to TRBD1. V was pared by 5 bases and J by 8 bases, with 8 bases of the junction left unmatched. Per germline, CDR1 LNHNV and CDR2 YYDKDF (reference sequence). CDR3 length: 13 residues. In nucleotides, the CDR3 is TGTGCCACCAGCCAAGACAGGGAGGGCGGCTACACCTTC. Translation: CATSQDREGGYTF.

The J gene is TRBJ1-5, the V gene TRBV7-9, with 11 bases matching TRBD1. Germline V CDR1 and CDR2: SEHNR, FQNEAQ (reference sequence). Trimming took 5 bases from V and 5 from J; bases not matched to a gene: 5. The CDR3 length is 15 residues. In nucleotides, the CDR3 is TGTGCCAGCAGCCTTGGACAGGGGGCCTATCAGCCCCAGCATTTT. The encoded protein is CASSLGQGAYQPQHF.

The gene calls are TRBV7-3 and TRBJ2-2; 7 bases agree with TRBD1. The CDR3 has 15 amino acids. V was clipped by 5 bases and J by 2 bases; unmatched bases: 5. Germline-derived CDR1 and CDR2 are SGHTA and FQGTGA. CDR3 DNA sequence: TGTGCCAGCAGCCCGCAGGGGGTAAACACCGGGGAGCTGTTTTTT. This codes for CASSPQGVNTGELFF.

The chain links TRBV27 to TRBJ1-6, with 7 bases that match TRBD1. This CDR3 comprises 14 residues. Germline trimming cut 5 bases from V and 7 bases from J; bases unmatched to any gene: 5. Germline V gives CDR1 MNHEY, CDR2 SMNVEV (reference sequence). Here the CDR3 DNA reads TGTGCCAGCAGTCAGACAGGGAACAATTCACCCCTCCACTTT. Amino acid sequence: CASSQTGNNSPLHF.

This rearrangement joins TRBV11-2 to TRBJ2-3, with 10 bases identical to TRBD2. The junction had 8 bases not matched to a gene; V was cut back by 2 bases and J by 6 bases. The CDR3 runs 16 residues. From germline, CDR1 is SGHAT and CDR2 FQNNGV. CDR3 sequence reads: CASSLRLAGVLDTQYF. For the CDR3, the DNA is TGTGCCAGCAGCTTAAGGCTAGCGGGAGTTTTGGATACGCAGTATTTT.

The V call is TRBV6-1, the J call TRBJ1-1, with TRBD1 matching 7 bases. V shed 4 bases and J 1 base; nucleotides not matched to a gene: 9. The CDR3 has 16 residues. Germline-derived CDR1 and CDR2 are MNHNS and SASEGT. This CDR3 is CASSGAPGTANTEAFF. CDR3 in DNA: TGTGCCAGCAGTGGCGCACCCGGGACAGCGAACACTGAAGCTTTCTTT.

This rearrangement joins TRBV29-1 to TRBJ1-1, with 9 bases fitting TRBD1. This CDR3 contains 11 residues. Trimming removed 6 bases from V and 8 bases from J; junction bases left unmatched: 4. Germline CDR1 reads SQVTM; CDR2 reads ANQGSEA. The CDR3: CSVAGQGEAFF. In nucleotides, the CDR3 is TGCAGCGTGGCAGGACAGGGGGAAGCTTTCTTT.